What follows are 16 T cell receptor beta chains derived from one specimen sequenced in a study of blood T cell repertoires in COVID-19. The protocol was immunoSEQ multiplex PCR, while the TCRdb copy is restricted to in-frame clones and leaves out a portion. The sample has about 170,000 clones, around 85% seen once. Sequenced input: peripheral blood. The receptors come from a man aged 55 to 70 who had recovered from COVID-19.

With respect to this clone: This sample also contains other DNA sequences that code for the same CDR3. The V and J genes are TRBV20-1 and TRBJ1-2, with D hard to call. V lost 3 bases and J lost 2, with 4 bases in between. This CDR3 has 11 amino acids. From germline, CDR1 is DFQATT and CDR2 SNEGSKA (reference sequence). CDR3 bases: TGCAGTGCTAGCCTCAACTATGGCTACACCTTC. Translating gives CSASLNYGYTF.

This chain uses TRBV5-4 with TRBJ2-3; 12 bases match TRBD2. V shed 2 bases and J 3 bases; nucleotides not matched to a gene: 4. Per the germline V gene, CDR1 is SGHNT and CDR2 is YYREEE (reference sequence). The length of the CDR3 is 16 residues. The CDR3: CASSFLAGGPTDTQYF. CDR3 coding DNA: TGTGCCAGCAGCTTCCTAGCGGGGGGGCCTACAGATACGCAGTATTTT. Variable domain in full (rest from reference TRBV5-4 and TRBJ2-3): ETGVTQSPTHLIKTRGQQVTLRCSSQSGHNTVSWYQQALGQGPQFIFQYYREEENGRGNFPPRFSGLQFPNYSSELNVNALELDDSALYLCASSFLAGGPTDTQYFGPGTRLTVL.

The J gene is TRBJ1-1, the V gene TRBV6-5; 11 positions match TRBD1. The germline CDR1 and CDR2 sequences are MNHEY and SVGAGI. The CDR3 loop spans 15 amino acids. The ends lost 4 bases at V and 4 bases at J; junction bases unmatched: 5. The CDR3 reads CASSFGQGAITEAFF. The CDR3 DNA reads as TGTGCCAGCAGTTTTGGACAGGGGGCTATCACTGAAGCTTTCTTT.

J is TRBJ2-1 and V is TRBV4-1; possible D gene TRBD2, 7 bases. The V end was cut by 3 bases, the J end by 2 bases, with 20 bases between. The CDR3 length is 18 residues. The germline V gene has CDR1 MGHRA and CDR2 YSYEKL. Here the CDR3 reads CASSHSGGGGATYNEQFF. Written as DNA, the CDR3 is TGCGCCAGCAGCCACAGCGGAGGAGGGGGGGCCACCTACAATGAGCAGTTCTTC.

The chain combines TRBV6-1 with TRBJ2-7; 11 positions agree with TRBD2. J gave up 4 bases and V 1 base, and 3 bases lay outside the gene matches. Germline V gives CDR1 MNHNS, CDR2 SASEGT. The length of the CDR3 is 15 residues. CDR3 nucleotide sequence: TGTGCCAGCAGTGAAGGACTAGCGGGGCCTTACGAGCAGTACTTC. Amino acid sequence: CASSEGLAGPYEQYF.

This clone was recorded only once. A read error may produce the germline difference seen at one junction end. The chain recombines TRBV14 with TRBJ2-6; D not resolved. The CDR3 is made up of 17 amino acids. The germline V gene encodes CDR1 SGHDN and CDR2 FVKESK. The DNA of the CDR3 is TGTGCTAGCAGCCCCTTATTGACACACTCTGGGGCCAACGTCCTGACTTTC. It yields the protein CASSPLLTHSGANVLTF.

This clone was found many times. V usage is TRBV29-1 and J usage is TRBJ1-1, with D unresolved. Trimming took 4 bases from V and 4 from J, leaving 7 bases between them. Germline CDR1 reads SQVTM; CDR2 reads ANQGSEA. CDR3 length: 11 amino acids. The CDR3 region has the DNA TGCAGCGTTGTTCGCGCCACTGAAGCTTTCTTT. Translation gives CSVVRATEAFF.

The chain joins TRBV27 to TRBJ1-1, with D unclear. Trimming stripped 1 base from V and 4 bases from J, with 13 bases between. Germline lookup yields CDR1 MNHEY and CDR2 SMNVEV (reference sequence). The CDR3 has 15 residues. As DNA, the CDR3 is TGTGCCAGCAGTTTATTCGGCCTTAGAGGCACTGAAGCTTTCTTT. Its translation: CASSLFGLRGTEAFF.

The CDR3: CASSQGQDNEKLFF. CDR3 bases: TGTGCCAGCAGCCAGGGACAGGATAATGAAAAACTGTTTTTT. The J gene is TRBJ1-4, the V gene TRBV7-9, with 8 nucleotides matching TRBD1. The germline gives CDR1 SEHNR, CDR2 FQNEAQ (reference sequence). The V segment lost 5 bases and the J segment 4 bases; nucleotides outside the gene matches: 3. The CDR3 is 14 amino acids.

The chain joins TRBV5-1 to TRBJ2-7; D is perhaps TRBD1 (6 bases). V was shortened by 3 bases and J by 1 base, with 17 bases between the two germline ends. CDR1 is SGHRS and CDR2 is YFSETQ in the germline V gene. This CDR3 spans 16 amino acids. CDR3: CASSSNRDTSSYEQYF. DNA of the CDR3: TGCGCCAGCAGCTCTAACCGGGACACTTCGTCCTACGAGCAGTACTTC.

This clone was picked up a small number of times. This chain uses TRBV4-3 with TRBJ1-3; 7 bases match TRBD1. Trimming took 0 bases from V and 4 from J; bases not matched to a gene: 6. The CDR3 length is 16 residues. Germline V gene lookup returns CDR1 LGHNA and CDR2 YSLEER. Here the CDR3 DNA reads TGCGCCAGCAGCCAAGATAAGAAGGGGGCCGGAAACACCATATATTTT. This gives the protein CASSQDKKGAGNTIYF.

The chain couples TRBV7-2 to TRBJ1-1, with 8 bases that match TRBD1. The junction had 15 bases not matched to a gene; V was cut back by 4 bases and J by 8 bases. The CDR3 is 16 residues long. Per germline, CDR1 SGHTA and CDR2 FQGNSA. The CDR3 here is CASSSHPPPGGPEAFF. The DNA for the CDR3 is TGTGCCAGCAGCTCACATCCACCCCCAGGGGGCCCCGAAGCTTTCTTT.

This clone was detected only once. V usage is TRBV2 and J usage is TRBJ2-1; TRBD2 might be the D (5 bases). Germline V gene lookup returns CDR1 SNHLY and CDR2 FYNNEI. Trimming pared 6 bases from V and 8 bases from J, leaving 17 bases between. The CDR3 has 14 amino acids. Here the CDR3 DNA reads TGTGCCAGCAGATCGGGCCAGAGCGGCGATGAGCAGTTCTTC. Residues: CASRSGQSGDEQFF.

This clone was counted at least ten times. V is TRBV11-3 and J is TRBJ1-5, with D possibly TRBD1 on 6 matching bases. Germline CDR1 reads SGHNT; CDR2 reads YENEEA. V gave up 0 bases and J gave up 9 bases, with 15 bases separating them. The CDR3 extends over 15 amino acids. The CDR3 protein is CASSLETGGLRPQHF. CDR3 coding DNA: TGTGCCAGCAGCTTAGAGACAGGTGGCCTTCGGCCCCAGCATTTT.

In this sample, this clone turned up a few times. The chain combines TRBV7-8 with TRBJ1-1; D might be TRBD1 (6 bases). V was pared by 4 bases and J by 5 bases, with 17 bases between. Germline V lookup: CDR1 SGHVS, CDR2 FQNEAQ. The CDR3 is made up of 15 amino acids. The chain's CDR3 is CASSSAPYRETEAFF. Here the CDR3 DNA reads TGTGCCAGCAGCTCAGCCCCCTACAGGGAGACTGAAGCTTTCTTT. Variable domain in full (rest from reference TRBV7-8 and TRBJ1-1): GAGVSQSPRYKVAKRGQDVALRCDPISGHVSLFWYQQALGQGPEFLTYFQNEAQLDKSGLPSDRFFAERPEGSVSTLKIQRTQQEDSAVYLCASSSAPYRETEAFFGQGTRLTVV.

This rearrangement joins TRBV7-9 to TRBJ1-2; 10 nucleotides line up with TRBD1. The CDR3 contains 14 residues. Germline V gene sequence: CDR1 SEHNR, CDR2 FQNEAQ (reference sequence). Trimming cost V 4 bases and J 7 bases; bases outside gene matches: 6. CDR3 in DNA: TGTGCCAGCAGCTCCCGGGACAGGGGCTTTGGCTACACCTTC. Translation: CASSSRDRGFGYTF. Using reference TRBV7-9 and TRBJ1-2 for the parts outside the CDR3, the full variable domain is DTGVSQNPRHKITKRGQNVTFRCDPISEHNRLYWYRQTLGQGPEFLTYFQNEAQLEKSRLLSDRFSAERPKGSFSTLEIQRTEQGDSAMYLCASSSRDRGFGYTFGSGTRLTVV.